These 17 T cell receptor beta chains were sequenced from one sample in a study of blood T cell repertoires in COVID-19. Produced via immunoSEQ multiplex PCR; TCRdb's table is partial and in-frame only. The repertoire consists of hundreds of thousands of clones, with about 90% occurring once and the leading ten covering 2.5% to 4%. Material: peripheral blood. These TCRs come from a woman younger than 35 who had recovered from COVID-19.

This clone was detected only once. The chain uses TRBV19 and TRBJ1-5; the D gene is possibly TRBD1 (5 bases). Between the trimmed V and J ends, which lost 6 bases and 0 bases, there was a span of 12 bases. The CDR3 extends over 15 amino acids. Germline V CDR1 and CDR2: LNHDA, SQIVND (reference sequence). The CDR3 region is CASSRDFLSNQPQHF. The CDR3 coding sequence is TGTGCCAGTAGCCGGGACTTCCTTAGCAATCAGCCCCAGCATTTT.

CDR3 nucleotide sequence: TGTGCCAGCAGCCCAGAGGACAGGGCGAGCTATGGCTACACCTTC. Translated, it gives CASSPEDRASYGYTF. The gene calls are TRBV9 and TRBJ1-2; 8 bases are shared with TRBD1. The CDR3 length is 15 residues. The germline CDR1 and CDR2 sequences are SGDLS and YYNGEE. The junction had 9 bases not matched to a gene; V was cut back by 4 bases and J by 4 bases.

The rearrangement uses TRBV29-1 and TRBJ2-5; 9 bases agree with TRBD1. J was trimmed by 6 bases and V by 7 bases; bases with no gene match: 12. This CDR3 contains 14 residues. CDR1 and CDR2 (germline): SQVTM, ANQGSEA. In DNA, the CDR3 is TGCAGCGCCGAAAGAGACAGGGGGACCAAGACCCAGTACTTC. It specifies CSAERDRGTKTQYF. The variable domain in full, completed from reference TRBV29-1 and TRBJ2-5, reads SAVISQKPSRDICQRGTSLTIQCQVDSQVTMMFWYRQQPGQSLTLIATANQGSEATYESGFVIDKFPISRPNLTFSTLTVSNMSPEDSSIYLCSAERDRGTKTQYFGPGTRLLVL.

The rearrangement joins TRBV3-1 (or the pseudogene TRBV3-2) to TRBJ1-1; D unresolved. The V end lost 2 bases, the J end lost 6 bases, and 4 bases lay between the germline ends. The germline gives CDR1 LGHDT, CDR2 YNNKEL (reference sequence). This CDR3 has 11 residues. The CDR3 nucleotides are TGTGCCAGCAGCCAAACGGCTGAAGCTTTCTTT. Its translation is CASSQTAEAFF.

This rearrangement joins TRBV7-9 to TRBJ2-7; D possibly corresponds to TRBD2 (6 bases). V lost 0 bases and J 5 bases, leaving 8 bases between the germline ends. Germline values: CDR1 SEHNR, CDR2 FQNEAQ (reference sequence). CDR3 length equals 13 residues. CDR3 amino acids: CASSLAGGHEQYV. The CDR3 DNA is TGTGCCAGCAGCTTAGCGGGAGGTCACGAGCAGTACGTC.

The J gene is TRBJ2-1, the V gene TRBV3-1 (or the pseudogene TRBV3-2); 10 nucleotides align to TRBD1. This CDR3 is built from 16 residues. In germline, CDR1 is LGHDT, CDR2 YNNKEL (reference sequence). J gave up 4 bases and V 4 bases, and 7 bases lay outside the gene matches. The CDR3 sequence is CASSLTGDRGYNEQFF. As DNA, the CDR3 is TGTGCCAGCAGCCTGACCGGGGACAGGGGTTACAATGAGCAGTTCTTC.

The gene calls are TRBV27 and TRBJ2-2; 10 bases are shared with TRBD2. Germline V CDR1 and CDR2: MNHEY, SMNVEV (reference sequence). Unmatched junction bases numbered 11, after V lost 6 bases and J lost 7 bases. The CDR3 contains 16 residues. CDR3 in DNA: TGTGCCAGCAGGGTATGGACTAGCGGAGCGAACGGGGAGCTGTTTTTT. Protein sequence: CASRVWTSGANGELFF.

There are a few counts of this clone. The chain recombines TRBV11-2 with TRBJ1-2, with TRBD1 matching over 9 bases. Germline V lookup: CDR1 SGHAT, CDR2 FQNNGV. J gave up 0 bases and V 5 bases, and 7 bases lay outside the gene matches. The CDR3 length is 16 residues. CDR3 DNA sequence: TGTGCCAGCAGCCAACCGGGGACAGGGTCTAACTATGGCTACACCTTC. The encoded protein is CASSQPGTGSNYGYTF. The full variable domain, its missing parts supplied by reference TRBV11-2 and TRBJ1-2, is EAGVAQSPRYKIIEKRQSVAFWCNPISGHATLYWYQQILGQGPKLLIQFQNNGVVDDSQLPKDRFSAERLKGVDSTLKIQPAKLEDSAVYLCASSQPGTGSNYGYTFGSGTRLTVV.

Note on this clone: The same CDR3 is also encoded by other DNA sequences in this sample. The chain links TRBV5-1 to TRBJ1-2; 12 nucleotides match TRBD1. In germline, CDR1 is SGHRS, CDR2 YFSETQ. This CDR3 is built from 14 residues. The junction had 4 bases not matched to a gene; V was cut back by 3 bases and J by 7 bases. DNA of the CDR3: TGCGCCAGCAGCTCAGGGACAGGGGGCTCTGGCTACACCTTC. It is translated as CASSSGTGGSGYTF.

The chain links TRBV6-6 to TRBJ1-2; TRBD1 matches at 9 bases. The CDR3 runs 16 residues. V lost 1 base, J lost 3 bases, and 6 bases stayed unmatched. Germline assignment: CDR1 MNHNY and CDR2 SVGAGI (reference sequence). The CDR3 DNA reads as TGTGCCAGCAGTTACTACGGGACAGGGCATGACTATGGCTACACCTTC. Its translation: CASSYYGTGHDYGYTF.

The rearrangement uses TRBV6-6 and TRBJ1-5, with a possible D match to TRBD1 (5 bases). This CDR3 has 13 amino acids. Germline CDR1 is MNHNY and CDR2 is SVGAGI (reference sequence). The V and J ends lost 11 bases and 4 bases respectively, with 15 bases between them. The CDR3 region has the DNA TGTGCCGCAGACAGCAGATTGAATCAGCCCCAGCATTTT. As protein: CAADSRLNQPQHF.

CDR3 coding DNA: TGTGCCAGCAGCTTGTCTACGGGAGAAACCCACGAGCAGTACGTC. It codes for CASSLSTGETHEQYV. The chain couples TRBV5-5 to TRBJ2-7; D is possibly TRBD2 (6 bases). V was pared by 1 base and J by 5 bases, with 16 bases between. Germline values: CDR1 SGHKS, CDR2 YYEKEE (reference sequence). The CDR3 sequence is 15 residues long.

This clone has a single count. J is TRBJ2-6 and V is TRBV12-3 or TRBV12-4; no firm D call. The CDR3 consists of 13 residues. Trimming left V 3 bases short and J 4 bases short, with 4 bases between. CDR3 nucleotides: TGTGCCAGCAGTTTCTCCGGGGCCAACGTCCTGACTTTC. Its protein is CASSFSGANVLTF.

This chain uses TRBV5-1 with TRBJ1-2; 8 nucleotides agree with TRBD1. The trim removed 4 bases at V and 3 bases at J, leaving 14 bases unmatched. Per the germline V gene, CDR1 is SGHRS and CDR2 is YFSETQ. This CDR3 region has 17 residues. This chain's CDR3 is CASSLPPTAGGDYGYTF. The CDR3 DNA follows: TGCGCCAGCAGCCTCCCTCCCACTGCAGGGGGCGACTATGGCTACACCTTC. The full variable domain, in which reference TRBV5-1 and TRBJ1-2 provide the parts outside the CDR3, is KAGVTQTPRYLIKTRGQQVTLSCSPISGHRSVSWYQQTPGQGLQFLFEYFSETQRNKGNFPGRFSGRQFSNSRSEMNVSTLELGDSALYLCASSLPPTAGGDYGYTFGSGTRLTVV.

The DNA for the CDR3 is TGTGCCAGCAGCCCGTTAGCGGGAGGGCCCCCTTTCGATGAGCAGTTCTTC. It encodes CASSPLAGGPPFDEQFF. This sequence joins TRBV11-3 and TRBJ2-1; 11 nucleotides agree with TRBD2. Trimming cost V 5 bases and J 8 bases; bases outside gene matches: 14. The CDR3 is 17 residues long. Germline-derived CDR1 and CDR2 are SGHNT and YENEEA.

V gene TRBV11-3 combines with J gene TRBJ2-2, with D possibly being TRBD1 (5 bases). Germline V gene sequence: CDR1 SGHNT, CDR2 YENEEA. Trimming pared 5 bases from V and 4 bases from J, leaving 11 bases between. CDR3 length: 14 amino acids. The CDR3 is CASSPGSITGELFF. The CDR3 DNA reads as TGTGCCAGCAGCCCAGGGTCCATCACCGGGGAGCTGTTTTTT.

V gene TRBV6-1 combines with J gene TRBJ1-1, with D hard to call. This CDR3 has 14 amino acids. The ends were cut back, 0 bases at V and 4 bases at J, with 9 bases in the middle. Germline CDR1 MNHNS, CDR2 SASEGT. For the CDR3, the DNA is TGTGCCAGCAGTGAAGCCACGGTTGGCACTGAAGCTTTCTTT. Protein product: CASSEATVGTEAFF.